This TCR beta chain was sequenced in a study of CD8 T cells in ankylosing spondylitis. Study findings and constraints: Enrichment of disease-linked clones was reportedly significant in matched ankylosing spondylitis synovial fluid.

TCRdb used MiXCR to reprocess the 5' RACE reads, holding one entry per CDR3 protein. This table has roughly 250,000 distinct CDR3 sequences, roughly 8.6% appearing once. This clonotype was found many times. Antigen unknown. The sample was blood, either unsorted or a sorted T cell fraction (not recorded which). The clonotype comes from a male donor with ankylosing spondylitis or in good health (not recorded which).

As DNA, the CDR3 is TGTGCCAGCAGCCCTCCTAGCGCAATAAGCACAGATACGCAGTATTTT. Protein: CASSPPSAISTDTQYF. The chain has TRBV9 and TRBJ2-3; D possibly corresponds to TRBD2 (6 bases). Germline assignment: CDR1 SGDLS and CDR2 YYNGEE. V was cut by 4 bases and J by 0 bases, with 15 bases left in between. The CDR3 length is 16 residues.